This TCR beta chain was recovered during a study of T cell repertoires in cytomegalovirus infection (dated by TCRdb to the late 2010s). For context, the study as a whole: The HLA type of each donor mattered for the analysis, because public TCR beta signatures pointed to carriage of CMV infection along with the matching HLA type.

Sequencing relied on an Illumina HiSeq 1500. TCRdb trimmed the raw reads at Q25, called clones with MiXCR and kept productive beta chains. Rows merge per CDR3 protein into single entries with the most common DNA and genes. This sample lists under 850,000 distinct CDR3 sequences; less than 40% were detected once. The ten largest clones take up 2.8% of the sample. Beyond this particular receptor, the publication reports: In both this cohort and an independent cohort of 350 or so donors, the cumulative frequency of public TCR beta family members distinguished carriers of CMV infection plus the relevant HLA type. The ex vivo response was dominated by HLA-C-restricted CMV-specific TCR beta clonotypes, and the single most frequent clonotype in two of eight donors was supplied by these HLA-C-restricted clonotypes.

As to this clonotype: The clone's antigen remains unknown. No much larger clone exists at a distance of one base, and base qualities are not known.

This receptor was taken from a human donor in good health (CMV status not recorded). Some clones in this sample may be carry-over from other donors' samples. The sequencing input was PBMCs.

The sequenced DNA is TGTGCCAGTAGTACTGACAGAAGGTCGGATGAGCAGTTCTTC. The encoded protein is CASSTDRRSDEQFF. The chain links TRBV19 with TRBJ2-1; the best D guess is TRBD1, with 5 bases matching. Its CDR3 holds 14 amino acids, cysteine through phenylalanine. Only the CDR3 portion is preserved as DNA: 42 bases, with reading frame beginning at the first base. Between the V and J ends, shortened by 4 bases and 8 bases respectively, the junction contains 15 bases. The germline V gene (reference sequence) specifies LNHDA as CDR1 and SQIVND as CDR2.